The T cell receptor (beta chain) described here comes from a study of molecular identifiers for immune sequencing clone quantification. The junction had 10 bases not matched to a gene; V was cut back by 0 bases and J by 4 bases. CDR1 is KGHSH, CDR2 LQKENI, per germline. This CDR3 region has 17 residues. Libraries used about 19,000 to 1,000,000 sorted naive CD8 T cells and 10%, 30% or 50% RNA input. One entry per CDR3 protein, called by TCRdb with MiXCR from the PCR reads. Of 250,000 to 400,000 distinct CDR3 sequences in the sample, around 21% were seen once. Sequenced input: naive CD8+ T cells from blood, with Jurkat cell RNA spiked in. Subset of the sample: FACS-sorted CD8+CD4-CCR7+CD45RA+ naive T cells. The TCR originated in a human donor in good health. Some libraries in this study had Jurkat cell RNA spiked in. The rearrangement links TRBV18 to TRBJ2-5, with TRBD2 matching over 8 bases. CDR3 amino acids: CASSPPERGPPRETQYF. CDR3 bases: TGTGCCAGCTCACCACCGGAGCGGGGGCCCCCCCGAGAGACCCAGTACTTC.